This T cell receptor (beta chain) originates from a study of cytomegalovirus exposure and HLA in healthy donors. Overall study findings and caveats: Accurate predictions that matched the HLA-A and HLA-B alleles of most subjects were reportedly made from TCR beta sequences. Upon later analysis, HLA-associated TCR beta chains proved more clonally expanded than other, equally common chains.

On this clone: Its cognate antigen is unknown.

The PCR made use of 60 Vbeta and 13 Jbeta primers. The table came from immunoSEQ multiplex PCR; TCRdb's copy has only in-frame clones and leaves some out. The repertoire holds about 160,000 clones, with less than 80% as singletons. CDR3 length: 18 amino acids. Germline CDR1 and CDR2: LGHNA and YSLEER. Trimming removed 0 bases from V and 4 bases from J; junction bases left unmatched: 10. The donors were healthy bone marrow donors. Donors counted as nominally healthy when sampled, yet unrecorded immune exposures were likely. V usage is TRBV4-3 and J usage is TRBJ2-1, with 9 bases matching TRBD2. The origin of this receptor is a female donor in good health and CMV-seronegative. Sequencing used PBMCs. CDR3 region: CASSQEGSGTSRYNEQFF. The CDR3 DNA follows: TGCGCCAGCAGCCAAGAAGGTTCTGGGACTAGCAGGTACAATGAGCAGTTCTTC.